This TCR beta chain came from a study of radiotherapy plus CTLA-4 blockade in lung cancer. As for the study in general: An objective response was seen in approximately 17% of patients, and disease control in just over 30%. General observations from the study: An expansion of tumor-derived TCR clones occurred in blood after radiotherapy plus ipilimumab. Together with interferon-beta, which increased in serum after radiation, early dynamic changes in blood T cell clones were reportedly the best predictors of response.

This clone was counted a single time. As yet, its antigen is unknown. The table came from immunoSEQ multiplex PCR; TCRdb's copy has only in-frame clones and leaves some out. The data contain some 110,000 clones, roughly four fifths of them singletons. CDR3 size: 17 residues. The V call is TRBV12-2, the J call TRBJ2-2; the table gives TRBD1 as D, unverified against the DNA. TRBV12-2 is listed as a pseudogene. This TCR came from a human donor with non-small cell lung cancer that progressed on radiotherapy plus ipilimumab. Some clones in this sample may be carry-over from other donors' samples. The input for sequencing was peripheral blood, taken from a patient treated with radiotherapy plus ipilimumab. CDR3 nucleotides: TGTGCAAGTCGCTTGGGACAGGGGGACGAGAGCACCGGGGAGCTGTTTTTT. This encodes CASRLGQGDESTGELFF.